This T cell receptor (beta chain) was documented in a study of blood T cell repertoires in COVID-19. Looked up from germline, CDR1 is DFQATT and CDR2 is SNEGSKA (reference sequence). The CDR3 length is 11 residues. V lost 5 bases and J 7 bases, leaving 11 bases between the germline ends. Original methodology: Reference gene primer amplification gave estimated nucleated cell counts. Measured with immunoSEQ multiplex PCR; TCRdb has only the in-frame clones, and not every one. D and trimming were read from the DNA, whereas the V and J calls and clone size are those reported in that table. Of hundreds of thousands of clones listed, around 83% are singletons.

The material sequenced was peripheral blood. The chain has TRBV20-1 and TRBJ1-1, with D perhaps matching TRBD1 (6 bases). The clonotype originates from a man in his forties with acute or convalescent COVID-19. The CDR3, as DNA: TGCAGTGCTTCCAGGGGAGATGAAGCTTTCTTT. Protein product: CSASRGDEAFF.